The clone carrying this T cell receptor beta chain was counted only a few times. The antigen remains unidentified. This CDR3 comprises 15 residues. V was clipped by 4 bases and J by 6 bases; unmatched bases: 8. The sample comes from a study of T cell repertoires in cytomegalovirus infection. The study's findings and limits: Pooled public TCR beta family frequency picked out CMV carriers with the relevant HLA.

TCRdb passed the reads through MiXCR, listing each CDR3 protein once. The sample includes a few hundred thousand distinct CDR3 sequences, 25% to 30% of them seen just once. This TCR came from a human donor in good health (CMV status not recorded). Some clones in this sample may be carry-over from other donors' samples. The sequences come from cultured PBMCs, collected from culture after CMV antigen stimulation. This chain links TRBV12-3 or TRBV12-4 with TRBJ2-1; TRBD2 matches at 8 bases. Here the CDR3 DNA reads TGTGCCAGCAGTTCACGGACTAGCCGAGGCAATGAGCAGTTCTTC. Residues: CASSSRTSRGNEQFF.